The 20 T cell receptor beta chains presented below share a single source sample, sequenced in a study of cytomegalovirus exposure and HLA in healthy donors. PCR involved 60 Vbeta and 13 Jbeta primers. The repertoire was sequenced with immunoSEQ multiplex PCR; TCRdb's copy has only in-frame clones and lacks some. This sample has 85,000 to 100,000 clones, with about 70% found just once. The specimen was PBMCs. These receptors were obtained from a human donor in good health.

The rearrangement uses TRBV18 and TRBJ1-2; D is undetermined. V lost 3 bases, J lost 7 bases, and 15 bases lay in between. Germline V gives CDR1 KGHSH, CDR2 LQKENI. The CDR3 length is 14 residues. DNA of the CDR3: TGTGCCAGCTCACCCAACCGTATCGAGTTTGGCTACACCTTC. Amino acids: CASSPNRIEFGYTF.

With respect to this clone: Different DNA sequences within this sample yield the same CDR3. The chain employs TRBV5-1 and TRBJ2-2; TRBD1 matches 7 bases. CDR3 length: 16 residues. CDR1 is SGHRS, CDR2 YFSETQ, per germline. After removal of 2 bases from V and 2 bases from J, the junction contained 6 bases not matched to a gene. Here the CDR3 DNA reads TGCGCCAGCAGCTTAACCGGGACAGTCAACACCGGGGAGCTGTTTTTT. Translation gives CASSLTGTVNTGELFF.

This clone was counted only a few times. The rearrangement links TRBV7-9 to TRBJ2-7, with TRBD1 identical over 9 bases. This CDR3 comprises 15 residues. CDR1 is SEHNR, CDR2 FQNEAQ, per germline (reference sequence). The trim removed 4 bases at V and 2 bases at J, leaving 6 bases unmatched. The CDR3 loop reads CASSSDRGKTYEQYF. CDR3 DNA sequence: TGTGCCAGCAGCTCCGACAGGGGGAAGACCTACGAGCAGTACTTC.

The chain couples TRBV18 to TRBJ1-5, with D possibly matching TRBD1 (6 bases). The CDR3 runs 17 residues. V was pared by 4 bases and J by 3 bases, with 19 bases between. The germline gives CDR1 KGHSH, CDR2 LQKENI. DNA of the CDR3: TGTGCCAGCTCACAAACAGGGAGTCTTTCCCTCAATCAGCCCCAGCATTTT. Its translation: CASSQTGSLSLNQPQHF.

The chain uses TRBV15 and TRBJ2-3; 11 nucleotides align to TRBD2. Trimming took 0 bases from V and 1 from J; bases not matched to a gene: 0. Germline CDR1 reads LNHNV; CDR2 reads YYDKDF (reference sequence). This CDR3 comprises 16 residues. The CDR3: CATSRELAGGTDTQYF. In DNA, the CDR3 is TGTGCCACCAGCAGAGAACTAGCGGGGGGCACAGATACGCAGTATTTT.

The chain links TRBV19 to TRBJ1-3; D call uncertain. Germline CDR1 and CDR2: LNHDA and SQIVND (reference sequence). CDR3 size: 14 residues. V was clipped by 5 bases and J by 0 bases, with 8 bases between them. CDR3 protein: CASSWRISGNTIYF. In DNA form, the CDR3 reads TGTGCCAGTAGTTGGCGGATCTCTGGAAACACCATATATTTT. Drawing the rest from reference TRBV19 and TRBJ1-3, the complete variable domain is DGGITQSPKYLFRKEGQNVTLSCEQNLNHDAMYWYRQDPGQGLRLIYYSQIVNDFQKGDIAEGYSVSREKKESFPLTVTSAQKNPTAFYLCASSWRISGNTIYFGEGSWLTVV.

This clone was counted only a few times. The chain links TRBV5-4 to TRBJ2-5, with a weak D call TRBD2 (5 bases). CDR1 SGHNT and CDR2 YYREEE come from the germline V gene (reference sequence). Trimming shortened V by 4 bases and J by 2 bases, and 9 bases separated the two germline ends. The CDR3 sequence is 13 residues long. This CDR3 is CASSTRDQETQYF. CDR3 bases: TGTGCCAGCAGCACCCGGGATCAAGAGACCCAGTACTTC.

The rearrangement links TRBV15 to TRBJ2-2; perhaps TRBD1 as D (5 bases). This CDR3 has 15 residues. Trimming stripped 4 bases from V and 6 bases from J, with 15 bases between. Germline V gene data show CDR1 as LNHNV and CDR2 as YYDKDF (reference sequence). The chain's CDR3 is CATSTRAPLAGELFF. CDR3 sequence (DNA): TGTGCCACCAGCACCAGGGCCCCTCTGGCCGGGGAGCTGTTTTTT.

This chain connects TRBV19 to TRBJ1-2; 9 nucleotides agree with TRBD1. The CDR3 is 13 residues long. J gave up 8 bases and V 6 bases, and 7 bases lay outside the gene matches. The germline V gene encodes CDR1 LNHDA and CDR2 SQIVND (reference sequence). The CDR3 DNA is TGTGCCAGTAGCCGGACAGGGGACCGGGGCTACACCTTC. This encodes CASSRTGDRGYTF.

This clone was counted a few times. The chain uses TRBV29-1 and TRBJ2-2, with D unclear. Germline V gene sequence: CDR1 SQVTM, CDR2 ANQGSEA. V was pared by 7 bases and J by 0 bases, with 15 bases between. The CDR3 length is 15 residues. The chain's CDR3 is CSARWATANTGELFF. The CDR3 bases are TGCAGCGCCCGGTGGGCTACCGCGAACACCGGGGAGCTGTTTTTT.

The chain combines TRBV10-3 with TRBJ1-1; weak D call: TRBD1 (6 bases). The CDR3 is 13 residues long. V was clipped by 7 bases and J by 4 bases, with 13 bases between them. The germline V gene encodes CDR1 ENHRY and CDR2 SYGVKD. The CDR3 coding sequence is TGTGCCATCAAAGAACAGGGAGTCACTGAAGCTTTCTTT. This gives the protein CAIKEQGVTEAFF.

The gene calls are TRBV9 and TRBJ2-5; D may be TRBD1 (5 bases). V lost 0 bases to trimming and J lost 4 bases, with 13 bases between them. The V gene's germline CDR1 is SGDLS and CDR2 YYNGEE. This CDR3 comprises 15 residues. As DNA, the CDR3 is TGTGCCAGCAGCGTAGTGGGCGTTAGGGGAGAGACCCAGTACTTC. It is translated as CASSVVGVRGETQYF. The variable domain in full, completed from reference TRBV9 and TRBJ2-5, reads DSGVTQTPKHLITATGQRVTLRCSPRSGDLSVYWYQQSLDQGLQFLIQYYNGEERAKGNILERFSAQQFPDLHSELNLSSLELGDSALYFCASSVVGVRGETQYFGPGTRLLVL.

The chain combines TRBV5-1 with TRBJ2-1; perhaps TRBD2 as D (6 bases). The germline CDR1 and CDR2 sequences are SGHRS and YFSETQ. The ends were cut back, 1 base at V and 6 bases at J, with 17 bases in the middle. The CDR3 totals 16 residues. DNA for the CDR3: TGCGCCAGCAGCTTGATTGTCGGGGGAATGGGCAATGAGCAGTTCTTC. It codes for CASSLIVGGMGNEQFF.

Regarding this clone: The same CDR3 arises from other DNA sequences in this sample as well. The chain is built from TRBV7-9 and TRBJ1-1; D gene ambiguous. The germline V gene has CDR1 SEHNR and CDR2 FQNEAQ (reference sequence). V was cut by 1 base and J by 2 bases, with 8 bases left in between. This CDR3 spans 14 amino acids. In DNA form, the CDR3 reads TGTGCCAGCAGCTTAGGACTCTTAAACACTGAAGCTTTCTTT. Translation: CASSLGLLNTEAFF.

In DNA form, the CDR3 reads TGTGCCAGCAGTCTACACCCTAGGACAAACCGTGGCTACACCTTC. This translates into CASSLHPRTNRGYTF. The V gene is TRBV27, the J gene TRBJ1-2, with D tentatively TRBD1 (5 bases). The germline V gene encodes CDR1 MNHEY and CDR2 SMNVEV (reference sequence). The germline V and J ends were trimmed by 5 bases and 7 bases, with 20 bases remaining between them. CDR3 size: 15 residues.

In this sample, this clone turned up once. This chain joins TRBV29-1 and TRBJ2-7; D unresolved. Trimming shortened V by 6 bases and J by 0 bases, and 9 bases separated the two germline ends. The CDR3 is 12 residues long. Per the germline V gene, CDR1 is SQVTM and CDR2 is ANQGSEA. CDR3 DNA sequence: TGCAGCGTGTATAAGAGCTCCTACGAGCAGTACTTC. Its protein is CSVYKSSYEQYF.

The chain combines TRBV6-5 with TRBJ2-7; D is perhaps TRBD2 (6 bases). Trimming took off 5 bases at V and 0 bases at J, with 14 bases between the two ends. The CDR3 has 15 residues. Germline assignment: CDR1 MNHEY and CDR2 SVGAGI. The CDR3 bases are TGTGCCAGCAGTGGGGTGGGGGGTAGCTCCTACGAGCAGTACTTC. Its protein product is CASSGVGGSSYEQYF.

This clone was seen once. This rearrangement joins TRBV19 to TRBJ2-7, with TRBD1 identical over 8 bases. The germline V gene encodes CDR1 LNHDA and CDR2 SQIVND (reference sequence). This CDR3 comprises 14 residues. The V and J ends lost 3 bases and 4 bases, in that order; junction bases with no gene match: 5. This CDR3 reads CASSIGTGRYEQYF. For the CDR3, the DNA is TGTGCCAGTAGTATCGGGACAGGAAGGTACGAGCAGTACTTC.

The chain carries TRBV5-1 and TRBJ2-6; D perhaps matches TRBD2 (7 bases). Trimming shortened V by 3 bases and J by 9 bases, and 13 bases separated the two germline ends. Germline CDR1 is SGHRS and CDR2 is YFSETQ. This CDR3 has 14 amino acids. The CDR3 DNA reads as TGCGCCAGCAGCTCGGGGGGACACGACAACGTCCTGACTTTC. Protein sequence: CASSSGGHDNVLTF.

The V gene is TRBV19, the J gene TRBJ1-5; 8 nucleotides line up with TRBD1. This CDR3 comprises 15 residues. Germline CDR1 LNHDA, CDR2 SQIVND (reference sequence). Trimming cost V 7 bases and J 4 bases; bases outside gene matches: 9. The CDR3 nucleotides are TGTGCCAGTAAGGCGGGGCAGGGGGCAAATCAGCCCCAGCATTTT. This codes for CASKAGQGANQPQHF.